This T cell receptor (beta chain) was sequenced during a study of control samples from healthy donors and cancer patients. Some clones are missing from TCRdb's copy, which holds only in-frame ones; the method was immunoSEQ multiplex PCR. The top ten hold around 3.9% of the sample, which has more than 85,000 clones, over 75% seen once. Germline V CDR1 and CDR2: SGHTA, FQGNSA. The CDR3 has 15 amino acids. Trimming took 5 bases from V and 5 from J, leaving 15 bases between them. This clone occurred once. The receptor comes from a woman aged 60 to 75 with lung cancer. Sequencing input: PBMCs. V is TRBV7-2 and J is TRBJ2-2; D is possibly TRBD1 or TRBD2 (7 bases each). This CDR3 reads CASSAQGGRTGELFF. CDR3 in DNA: TGTGCCAGCAGCGCCCAGGGGGGGCGGACCGGGGAGCTGTTTTTT.